This T cell receptor beta chain was sequenced during a study of cytomegalovirus exposure and HLA in healthy donors. Overall study results and limits: Researchers reported in a later analysis that common viral pathogens appeared linked to several top clusters. In an earlier analysis, productive rearrangement rates for most beta V segments clustered near 87% or 30%.

A note on this clone: What it binds is unknown.

Vbeta (60) and Jbeta (13) primers were used in the PCR. Sequencing used immunoSEQ multiplex PCR; TCRdb keeps in-frame clones, though not all of them. The data hold more than 45,000 clones, with around 70% observed a single time. Trimming left V 1 base short and J 9 bases short, with 19 bases between. The CDR3 sequence is 15 residues long. Looked up from germline, CDR1 is SGHTS and CDR2 is YDEGEE. Sequenced sample: PBMCs. This receptor was identified in a woman in her sixties or seventies in good health and CMV-seropositive. The chain is built from TRBV5-8 and TRBJ1-1; D not certain. The CDR3 region has the DNA TGTGCCAGCAGCTTGCCCCAGTTTTCGCAGACACAAGCTTTCTTT. It yields the protein CASSLPQFSQTQAFF. The entire variable domain, with the rest obtained from reference TRBV5-8 and TRBJ1-1, is as follows: EAGVTQSPTHLIKTRGQQATLRCSPISGHTSVYWYQQALGLGLQFLLWYDEGEERNRGNFPPRFSGRQFPNYSSELNVNALELEDSALYLCASSLPQFSQTQAFFGQGTRLTVV.